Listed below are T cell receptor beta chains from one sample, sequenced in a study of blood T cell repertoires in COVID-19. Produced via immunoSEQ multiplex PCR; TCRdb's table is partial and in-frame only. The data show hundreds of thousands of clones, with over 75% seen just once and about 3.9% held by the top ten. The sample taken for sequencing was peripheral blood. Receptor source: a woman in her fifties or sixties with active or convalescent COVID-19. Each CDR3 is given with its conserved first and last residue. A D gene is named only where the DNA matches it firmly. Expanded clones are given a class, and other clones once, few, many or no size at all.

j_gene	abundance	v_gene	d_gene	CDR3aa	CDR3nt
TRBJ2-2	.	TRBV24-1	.	CATSGPQGAGELFF	TGTGCCACCAGTGGTCCACAGGGCGCCGGGGAGCTGTTTTTT
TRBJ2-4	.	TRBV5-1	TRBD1	CASSSDRVPQANIQYF	TGCGCCAGCAGCTCGGACAGGGTCCCTCAAGCAAACATTCAGTACTTC
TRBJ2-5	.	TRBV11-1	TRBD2	CASSSSPGLLRETQYF	TGTGCCAGCAGCTCCTCACCGGGACTACTAAGGGAGACCCAGTACTTC
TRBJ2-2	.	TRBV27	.	CASSPRWGAGELFF	TGTGCCAGCAGTCCACGGTGGGGGGCCGGGGAGCTGTTTTTT
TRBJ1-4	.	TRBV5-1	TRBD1	CASSRDSGNEKLFF	TGCGCCAGCAGCAGGGACAGCGGTAATGAAAAACTGTTTTTT
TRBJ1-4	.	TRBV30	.	CAWSRAKKTNEKLFF	TGTGCCTGGAGCAGGGCCAAGAAAACTAATGAAAAACTGTTTTTT
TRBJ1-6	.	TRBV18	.	CASSQDTTEPLHF	TGTGCCAGCTCACAGGACACAACAGAACCCCTCCACTTT
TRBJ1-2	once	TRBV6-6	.	CASSYSQALGYGYTF	TGTGCCAGCAGTTACTCTCAGGCTCTTGGCTATGGCTACACCTTC
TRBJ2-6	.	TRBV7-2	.	CASSYGNSGANVLTF	TGTGCCAGCAGCTACGGTAACTCTGGGGCCAACGTCCTGACTTTC
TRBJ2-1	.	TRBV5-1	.	CASSLGAGNNEQFF	TGCGCCAGCAGCTTGGGGGCAGGGAACAATGAGCAGTTCTTC
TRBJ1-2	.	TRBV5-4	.	CASSLQGTNYGYTF	TGTGCCAGCAGCTTACAGGGTACTAACTATGGCTACACCTTC
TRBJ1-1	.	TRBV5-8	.	CASSLDRKTEAFF	TGTGCCAGCAGCTTGGATAGAAAGACTGAAGCTTTCTTT
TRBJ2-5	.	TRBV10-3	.	CAISEGGGTETQYF	TGTGCCATCAGTGAGGGAGGCGGGACAGAGACCCAGTACTTC
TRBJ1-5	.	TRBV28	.	CASSFRGIRDQPQHF	TGTGCCAGCAGTTTTCGGGGGATCAGAGATCAGCCCCAGCATTTT
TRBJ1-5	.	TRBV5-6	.	CASSLGRSNQPQHF	TGTGCCAGCAGCTTGGGGAGGAGCAATCAGCCCCAGCATTTT
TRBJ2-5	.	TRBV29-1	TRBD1	CSVVGTGIIQYF	TGCAGCGTTGTGGGGACAGGGATTATCCAGTACTTC
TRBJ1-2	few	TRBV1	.	CTSSQTSPGSYGYTF	TGCACCAGCAGCCAAACCTCCCCGGGGAGTTATGGCTACACCTTC
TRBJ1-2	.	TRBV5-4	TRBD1	CASRSTGGGYGYTF	TGTGCCAGCAGGTCGACAGGGGGCGGGTATGGCTACACCTTC
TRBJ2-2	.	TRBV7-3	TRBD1	CASSLRQGWAGELFF	TGTGCCAGCAGCCTCAGACAGGGTTGGGCCGGGGAGCTGTTTTTT
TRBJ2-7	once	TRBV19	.	CASSIKMGLDGSSYEQYF	TGTGCCAGTAGTATTAAAATGGGGCTCGACGGAAGCTCCTACGAGCAGTACTTC
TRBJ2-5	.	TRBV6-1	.	CASSAPPPGNQETQYF	TGTGCCAGCAGTGCCCCACCCCCAGGGAACCAAGAGACCCAGTACTTC
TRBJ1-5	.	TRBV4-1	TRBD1	CASSQEAGQGFQPQHF	TGCGCCAGCAGCCAAGAGGCGGGACAGGGGTTTCAGCCCCAGCATTTT
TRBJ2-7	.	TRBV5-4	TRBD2	CASSLDSGYEQYF	TGTGCCAGCAGCTTAGATAGCGGGTACGAGCAGTACTTC
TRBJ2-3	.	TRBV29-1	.	CSVETASTDTQYF	TGCAGCGTTGAAACAGCTAGCACAGATACGCAGTATTTT
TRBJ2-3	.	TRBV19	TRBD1	CASSQQGAKDTQYF	TGTGCCAGTAGTCAACAGGGGGCAAAAGATACGCAGTATTTT
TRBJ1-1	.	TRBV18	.	CASSPGDISMNTEAFF	TGTGCCAGCTCACCCGGGGACATCTCCATGAACACTGAAGCTTTCTTT
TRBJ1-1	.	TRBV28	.	CASSLPTGAIRPPKMNTEAFF	TGTGCCAGCAGTTTACCGACGGGAGCTATACGGCCCCCTAAAATGAACACTGAAGCTTTCTTT
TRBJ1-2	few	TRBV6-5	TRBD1	CASSYQGALNGYTF	TGTGCCAGCAGTTATCAGGGGGCGTTGAATGGCTACACCTTC
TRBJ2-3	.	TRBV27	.	CASSLRQGPPDTQYF	TGTGCCAGCAGTTTACGGCAGGGTCCCCCAGATACGCAGTATTTT
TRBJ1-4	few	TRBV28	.	CASTRRGATNEKLFF	TGTGCCAGCACTCGCCGGGGGGCAACTAATGAAAAACTGTTTTTT
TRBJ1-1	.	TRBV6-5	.	CASSRDAGTEAFF	TGTGCCAGCAGCCGTGATGCGGGGACTGAAGCTTTCTTT
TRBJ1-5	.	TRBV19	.	CASSIGDTYQPQHF	TGTGCCAGTAGTATAGGGGACACTTATCAGCCCCAGCATTTT
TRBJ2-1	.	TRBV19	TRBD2	CASSIGASGGYNEQFF	TGTGCCAGTAGTATTGGGGCTAGCGGGGGGTACAATGAGCAGTTCTTC
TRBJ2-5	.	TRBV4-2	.	CASSQDAYKETQYF	TGTGCCAGCAGCCAAGATGCCTATAAAGAGACCCAGTACTTC
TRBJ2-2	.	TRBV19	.	CASSMIGAGELFF	TGTGCCAGTAGTATGATAGGGGCCGGGGAGCTGTTTTTT
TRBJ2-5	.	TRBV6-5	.	CASSYSPGVQETQYF	TGTGCCAGCAGTTACTCCCCAGGGGTACAAGAGACCCAGTACTTC
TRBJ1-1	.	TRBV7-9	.	CASSQTGEGEAFF	TGTGCCAGCAGCCAGACGGGAGAGGGTGAAGCTTTCTTT
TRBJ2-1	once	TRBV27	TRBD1	CASSLSLFGPGQGSNEQFF	TGTGCCAGCAGTTTATCGCTCTTTGGGCCGGGACAGGGGTCCAATGAGCAGTTCTTC
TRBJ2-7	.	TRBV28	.	CASSFSTRAYEQYF	TGTGCCAGCAGTTTTTCTACTAGAGCCTACGAGCAGTACTTC
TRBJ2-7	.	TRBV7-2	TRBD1	CASSLGQGAQYF	TGTGCCAGCAGCTTAGGGCAGGGGGCGCAGTACTTC
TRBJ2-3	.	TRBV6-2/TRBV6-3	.	CASSRSGYLWTDTQYF	TGTGCCAGCAGTCGGTCAGGGTATCTTTGGACAGATACGCAGTATTTT
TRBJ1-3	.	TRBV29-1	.	CSVEIQNRVPIYF	TGCAGCGTTGAAATTCAGAACAGGGTCCCCATATATTTT
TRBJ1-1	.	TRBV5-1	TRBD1	CASRITGGNTEAFF	TGCGCCAGCAGAATAACAGGGGGGAACACTGAAGCTTTCTTT
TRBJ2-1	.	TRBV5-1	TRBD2	CASSSKRGGTSTRYSYNEQFF	TGCGCCAGCAGCTCCAAAAGGGGGGGGACTAGTACCAGATACTCCTACAATGAGCAGTTCTTC